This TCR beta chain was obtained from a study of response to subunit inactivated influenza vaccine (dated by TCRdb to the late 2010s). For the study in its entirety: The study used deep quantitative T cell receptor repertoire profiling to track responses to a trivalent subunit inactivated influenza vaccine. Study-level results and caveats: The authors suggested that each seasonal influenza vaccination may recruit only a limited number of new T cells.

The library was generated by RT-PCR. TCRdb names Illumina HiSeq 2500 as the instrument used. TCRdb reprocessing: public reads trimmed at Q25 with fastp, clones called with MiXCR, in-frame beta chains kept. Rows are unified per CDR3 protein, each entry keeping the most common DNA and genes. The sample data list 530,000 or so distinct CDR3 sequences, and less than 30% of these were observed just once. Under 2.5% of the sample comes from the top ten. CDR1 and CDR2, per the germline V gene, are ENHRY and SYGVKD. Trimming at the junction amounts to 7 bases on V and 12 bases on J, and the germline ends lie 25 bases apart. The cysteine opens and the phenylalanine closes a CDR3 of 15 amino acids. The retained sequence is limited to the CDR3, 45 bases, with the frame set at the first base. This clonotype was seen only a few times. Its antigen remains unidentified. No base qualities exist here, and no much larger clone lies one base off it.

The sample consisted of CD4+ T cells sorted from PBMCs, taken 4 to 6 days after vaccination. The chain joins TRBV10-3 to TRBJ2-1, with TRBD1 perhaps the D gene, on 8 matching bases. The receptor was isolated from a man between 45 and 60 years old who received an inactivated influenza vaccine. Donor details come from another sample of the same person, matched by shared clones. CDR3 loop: CAIMGGNRGKSVQFF. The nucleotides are TGTGCCATCATGGGGGGGAACAGGGGGAAAAGTGTGCAGTTCTTC.